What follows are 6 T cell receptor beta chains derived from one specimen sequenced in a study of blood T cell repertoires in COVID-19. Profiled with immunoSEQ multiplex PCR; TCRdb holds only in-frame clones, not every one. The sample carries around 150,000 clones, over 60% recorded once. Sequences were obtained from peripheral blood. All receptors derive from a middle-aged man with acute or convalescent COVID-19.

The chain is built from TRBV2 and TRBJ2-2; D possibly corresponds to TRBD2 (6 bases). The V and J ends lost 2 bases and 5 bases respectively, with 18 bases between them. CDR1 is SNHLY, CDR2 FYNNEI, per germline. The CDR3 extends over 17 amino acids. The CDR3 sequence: CASSEFVLGGGTGELFF. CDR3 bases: TGTGCCAGCAGTGAATTCGTCTTGGGTGGGGGGACCGGGGAGCTGTTTTTT.

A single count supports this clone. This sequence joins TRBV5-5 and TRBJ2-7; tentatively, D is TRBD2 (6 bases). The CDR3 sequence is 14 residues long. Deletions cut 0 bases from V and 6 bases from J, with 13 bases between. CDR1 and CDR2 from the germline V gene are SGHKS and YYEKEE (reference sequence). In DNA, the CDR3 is TGTGCCAGCAGCTTGGCCGGGGGTAATGGCGAGCAGTACGTC. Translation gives CASSLAGGNGEQYV.

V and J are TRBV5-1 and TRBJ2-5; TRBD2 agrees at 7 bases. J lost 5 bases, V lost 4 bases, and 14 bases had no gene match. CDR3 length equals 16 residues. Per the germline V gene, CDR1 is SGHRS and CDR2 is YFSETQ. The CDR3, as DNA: TGCGCCAGCAGCCCCAGGTCCGACGGGGGGAGGGAGACCCAGTACTTC. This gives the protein CASSPRSDGGRETQYF.

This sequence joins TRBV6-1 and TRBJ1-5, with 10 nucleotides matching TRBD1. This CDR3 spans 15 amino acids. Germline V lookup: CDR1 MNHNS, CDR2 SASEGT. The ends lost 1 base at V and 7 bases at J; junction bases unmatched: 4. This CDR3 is CASSEVGTGDQPQHF. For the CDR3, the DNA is TGTGCCAGCAGTGAAGTGGGGACAGGGGACCAGCCCCAGCATTTT.

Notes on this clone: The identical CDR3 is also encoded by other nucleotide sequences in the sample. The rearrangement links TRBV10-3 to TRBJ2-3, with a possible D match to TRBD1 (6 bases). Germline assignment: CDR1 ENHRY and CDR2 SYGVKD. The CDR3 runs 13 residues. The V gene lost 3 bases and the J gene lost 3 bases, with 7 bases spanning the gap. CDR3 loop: CAISEQGTDTQYF. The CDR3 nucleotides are TGTGCCATCAGTGAACAGGGAACAGATACGCAGTATTTT.

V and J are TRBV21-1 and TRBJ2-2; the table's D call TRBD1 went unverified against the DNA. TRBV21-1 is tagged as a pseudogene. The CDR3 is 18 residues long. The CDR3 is CASSAASDRGLWTGELFF. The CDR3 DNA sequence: TGTGCCAGCAGCGCCGCCTCCGACAGGGGGCTCTGGACCGGGGAGCTGTTTTTT.